This T cell receptor beta chain emerged from a study of regulatory T cells in long-lasting Graves disease (dated by TCRdb to the early 2020s). Study-level background: In the newly diagnosed Graves' disease group, patients had been taking antithyroid drugs for less than 3 months. Persistent Graves' disease patients were compared with newly diagnosed Graves' disease patients by peripheral blood TCR sequencing and RNA sequencing. The study was registered as a clinical trial and conducted in China. A total of roughly 35 samples were covered by TCR sequencing, comprising some 13 persistent and some 20 newly diagnosed Graves' disease patients.

As to this clonotype: This receptor's antigen is unknown. Nothing much larger sits one base from this clone, and base qualities are not available.

The time point label corresponds to: newly diagnosed GD, antithyroid drugs for less than 3 months. RNA was extracted from PBMCs in TRIzol for both TCR sequencing and RNA sequencing. Graves' disease was diagnosed according to American Thyroid Association guidelines. Recruitment of patients was carried out at an endocrinology department in Xi'an, China. Each patient gave roughly 8.4 milliliters of peripheral blood, collected in an EDTA anticoagulant tube. Ficoll Paque Plus density gradient separation was used to isolate PBMCs, and no additional T cell sorting was done. RNA quality was checked with an Agilent 2100 Bioanalyzer and agarose gel, and concentration with a NanoDrop 2000. The protocol used for the library was multiplex PCR. The sequencing machine was an Illumina HiSeq 4000. iRepertoire HTBI primers and Arm-PCR amplification of CDR3 regions were used to construct TCR beta libraries. Gel purification was performed on PCR products prior to sequencing. In the paper's pipeline: Gene usage analysis of CDR3 amino acid clonotypes used the 62 TRBV and about 14 TRBJ segments found across samples. COPE and FqMerger were used to merge the filtered high-quality paired reads into contigs. BLAST was used to align contigs to IMGT TRBV, TRBD and TRBJ reference genes, and CDR3 was defined according to IMGT. Any clonotype with a frequency above 0.1% was classified as a highly expanded clone. Shannon entropy was used to measure repertoire diversity, and the Gini coefficient was used to measure V-J evenness. A clonotype was considered public if more than one individual shared it. TCRdb trimmed the raw reads at Q25, called clones with MiXCR and kept productive beta chains. When rows share a CDR3 protein, they turn into one entry using the most common DNA and genes. These V and J calls rely on TCRdb rather than the paper's analysis. A total of 560,000 or so distinct CDR3 sequences appear in this sample, about 16% of them only once. Jointly, the top ten make up around 12% of the sample.

Overall study outcomes, separate from this receptor: Because the primary lesion, thyroid tissue, could not be accessed, the study looked at peripheral blood alone. More public clonotypes were shared among persistent patients (over 2,500) than among newly diagnosed patients (over 900). The authors noted that the small sample size was a limitation that may lower accuracy. Only the TCR beta chain was sequenced and analyzed. Compared with newly diagnosed patients, persistent Graves' disease patients had lower TCR Shannon entropy and fewer highly expanded clones, which suggests clonal expansion. Preferential use of TRBV28, TRBJ1-2 and TRBJ2-5 was observed in persistent disease, whereas TRBV20-1 and TRBJ2-1 were favored in newly diagnosed disease.

The germline V gene (reference sequence) supplies CDR1 DFQATT and CDR2 SNEGSKA. Its CDR3 holds 15 amino acids, cysteine through phenylalanine. CDR3 DNA is the only sequence kept; it has 45 bases, read in frame from the first base. The junction carries 16 bases between V and J, which are trimmed by 7 bases and 0 bases respectively. This sample was also put to use in a study of T cells in Graves' hyperthyroidism and ophthalmopathy. From the second report: A patient counted as having stable Graves' hyperthyroidism if no progression to ophthalmopathy occurred over 18 months of follow-up. The hyperthyroidism patients were between 18 and 65 years old and newly diagnosed, with a disease duration of less than 2 months. The study excluded patients with uncontrolled infections, other autoimmune diseases, pregnancy or lactation. Diagnoses were established on the basis of clinical symptoms, serum thyroxine and TRAb, thyroid ultrasound, and orbital computed tomography. For the first round of RT-PCR on the TCR CDR3, the HTBI primer set was used together with the Qiagen OneStep RT-PCR kit. Most expanded thyroid clonotypes (frequency above 0.001) were also found in blood, which suggests that blood repertoires may mirror thyroid immune responses. A model built on a 13 V-J signature distinguished ophthalmopathy from stable hyperthyroidism, reaching about 88% sensitivity and approximately 83% specificity in cross-validation and 80%/75% in testing. In validation, progression to ophthalmopathy was predicted by the model with approximately 67% sensitivity and 72% to 85% specificity, a median of approximately 6.5 months before onset. To identify TCR V-J signatures that set the groups apart, the researchers used a discovery cohort of 100 patients, made up of roughly 45 with Graves' ophthalmopathy and about 59 with stable Graves' hyperthyroidism. An independent validation cohort of 18 to 20 hyperthyroidism patients and about 15 patients who later progressed to ophthalmopathy tested prospective prediction of ophthalmopathy. The 100 discovery patients were divided at random into training and test sets in a 7:3 ratio. Thyroid tissue and blood T-cell repertoires from about 6 Graves' hyperthyroidism patients were also compared in the study. After blood sampling, hyperthyroidism patients were treated with methimazole at a starting dose of 30 mg daily, and ophthalmopathy patients were treated with high-dose intravenous methylprednisolone. Libraries were constructed in a second round of multiplex PCR, after which size selection and purification were performed. Sequencing of the libraries was done on an Illumina HiSeq2000 using paired-end 100 bp reads. SOAPnuke was used to process the raw data, throwing out any read that contained adapters or uncalled bases, had a mean Phred below 15, or lacked an exact constant-primer or identifier match. COPE v1.2.5 was used to merge high-quality paired reads, and clonotypes were defined as unique nucleotide sequences. MiTCR v1.1 was used to align clonotypes to the IMGT TRBV, TRBD and TRBJ reference segments. Analysis was restricted to V-J combinations with a frequency above 0.0001, which covered 98% to 99.2% of repertoires. A TCS score was defined as the ratio between F50 (clonal expansion) and ExV (chaos), using BLOSUM62-based TCRdist between CDR3 peptides within each V-J. Welch's t-statistics and random forest reduced just over 500 V-J features to 13, which were used in a naive Bayes classifier (R e1071). No statistical method was used to fix the sample size in advance, and group allocation was not hidden from the investigators. According to the paper, TCR Vbeta CDR3 sequencing was carried out on 135 peripheral blood samples, which came from fewer than 50 ophthalmopathy, around 75 hyperthyroidism and approximately 17 progressor patients.

This receptor chain uses TRBV20-1 and TRBJ2-1, with an unclear D gene assignment. The source of this sequence is a man aged 18-30 years with Graves disease. Donor details come from another sample of the same person, matched by shared clones. Here the sequenced sample was peripheral blood mononuclear cells (PBMCs), taken at new diagnosis, from a patient treated with antithyroid drugs. This receptor carries the CDR3 CSVLPLDFSYNEQFF. The DNA reads TGCAGTGTACTACCCCTTGACTTCTCCTACAATGAGCAGTTCTTC.